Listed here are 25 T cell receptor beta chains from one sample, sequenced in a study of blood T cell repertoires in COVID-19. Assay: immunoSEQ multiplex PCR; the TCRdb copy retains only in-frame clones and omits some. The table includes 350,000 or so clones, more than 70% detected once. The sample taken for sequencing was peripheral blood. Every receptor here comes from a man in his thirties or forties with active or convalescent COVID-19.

CDR3 nucleotides: TGTGCCAGCAGCAACACAGGGTCCTACGAGCAGTACTTC. It codes for CASSNTGSYEQYF. The gene calls are TRBV6-5 and TRBJ2-7; TRBD1 is a possible D gene (6 bases). Germline V CDR1 and CDR2: MNHEY, SVGAGI. V dropped 6 bases and J dropped 1 base, with 10 bases sitting between them. The CDR3 runs to 13 residues.

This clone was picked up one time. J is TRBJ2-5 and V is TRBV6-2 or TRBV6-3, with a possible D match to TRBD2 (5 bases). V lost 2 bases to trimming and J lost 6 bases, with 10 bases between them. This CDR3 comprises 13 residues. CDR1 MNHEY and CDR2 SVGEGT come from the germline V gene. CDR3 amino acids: CASSYNRGQTQYF. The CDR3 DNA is TGTGCCAGCAGTTACAATAGAGGGCAGACCCAGTACTTC.

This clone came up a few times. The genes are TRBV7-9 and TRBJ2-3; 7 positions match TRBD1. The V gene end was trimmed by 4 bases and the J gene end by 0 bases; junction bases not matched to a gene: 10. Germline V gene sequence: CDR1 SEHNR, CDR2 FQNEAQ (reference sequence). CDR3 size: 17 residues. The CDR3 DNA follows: TGTGCCAGCAGCTCACTTAGGACAGGACTTAGCACAGATACGCAGTATTTT. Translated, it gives CASSSLRTGLSTDTQYF.

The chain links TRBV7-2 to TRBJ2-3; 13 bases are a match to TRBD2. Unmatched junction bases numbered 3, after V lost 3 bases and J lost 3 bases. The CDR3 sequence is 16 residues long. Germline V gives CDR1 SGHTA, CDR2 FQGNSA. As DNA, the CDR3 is TGTGCCAGCAGCTTCACTAGCGGGAGGGGAACAGATACGCAGTATTTT. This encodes CASSFTSGRGTDTQYF.

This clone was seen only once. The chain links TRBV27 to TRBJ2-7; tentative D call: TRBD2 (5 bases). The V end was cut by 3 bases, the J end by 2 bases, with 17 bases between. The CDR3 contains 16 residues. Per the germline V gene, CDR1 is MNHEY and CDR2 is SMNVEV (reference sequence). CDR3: CASSFGWYEGTYEQYF. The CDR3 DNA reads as TGTGCCAGCAGTTTCGGTTGGTACGAGGGAACCTACGAGCAGTACTTC.

The CDR3 sequence is CASSDSSSISYEQYF. The CDR3, as DNA: TGTGCCAGCAGTGATTCTAGCTCGATCTCCTACGAGCAGTACTTC. The V call is TRBV2, the J call TRBJ2-7, with D possibly being TRBD2 (5 bases). The CDR3 consists of 15 residues. Germline-derived CDR1 and CDR2 are SNHLY and FYNNEI. V gave up 3 bases and J gave up 0 bases, with 12 bases separating them.

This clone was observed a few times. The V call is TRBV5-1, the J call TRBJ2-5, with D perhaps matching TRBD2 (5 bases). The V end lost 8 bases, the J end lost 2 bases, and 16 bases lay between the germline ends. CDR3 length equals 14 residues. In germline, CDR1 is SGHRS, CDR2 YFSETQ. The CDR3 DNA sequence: TGCGCCAGTTCTAGGACCGGGGATCAAGAGACCCAGTACTTC. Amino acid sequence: CASSRTGDQETQYF.

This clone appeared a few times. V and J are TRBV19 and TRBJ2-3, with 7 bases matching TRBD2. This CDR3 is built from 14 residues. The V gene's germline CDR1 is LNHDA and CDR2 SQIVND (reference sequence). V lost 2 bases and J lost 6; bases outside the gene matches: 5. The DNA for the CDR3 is TGTGCCAGTAGTATAACTGGACTAGAGGATACGCAGTATTTT. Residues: CASSITGLEDTQYF.

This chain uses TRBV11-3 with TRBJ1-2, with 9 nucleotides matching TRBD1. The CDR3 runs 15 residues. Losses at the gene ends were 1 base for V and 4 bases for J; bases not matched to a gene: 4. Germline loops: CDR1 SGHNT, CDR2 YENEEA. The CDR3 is CASSLGTGGSYGYTF. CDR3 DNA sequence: TGTGCCAGCAGCTTAGGTACAGGGGGCAGCTATGGCTACACCTTC.

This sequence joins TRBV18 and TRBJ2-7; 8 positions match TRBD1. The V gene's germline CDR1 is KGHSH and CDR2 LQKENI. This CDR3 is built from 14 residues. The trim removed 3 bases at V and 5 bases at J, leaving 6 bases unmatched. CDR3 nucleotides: TGTGCCAGCTCACCCGGACAGGGTAAGGACGAGCAGTACTTC. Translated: CASSPGQGKDEQYF.

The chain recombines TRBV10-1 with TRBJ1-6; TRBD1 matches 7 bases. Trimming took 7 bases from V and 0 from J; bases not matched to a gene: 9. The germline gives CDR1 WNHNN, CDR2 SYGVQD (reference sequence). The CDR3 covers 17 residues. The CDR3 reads CASTIKGAPSYNSPLHF. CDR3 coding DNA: TGCGCCAGCACCATAAAGGGGGCCCCCTCCTATAATTCACCCCTCCACTTT.

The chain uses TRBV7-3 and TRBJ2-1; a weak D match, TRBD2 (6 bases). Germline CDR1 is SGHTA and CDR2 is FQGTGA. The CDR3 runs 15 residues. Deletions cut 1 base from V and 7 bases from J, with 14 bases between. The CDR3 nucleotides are TGTGCCAGCAGCTTAATGGCTAGCGCCCTTAATGAGCAGTTCTTC. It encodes CASSLMASALNEQFF.

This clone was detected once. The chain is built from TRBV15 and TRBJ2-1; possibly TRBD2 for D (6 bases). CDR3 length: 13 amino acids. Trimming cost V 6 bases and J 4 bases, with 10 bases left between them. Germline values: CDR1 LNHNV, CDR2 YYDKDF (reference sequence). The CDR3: CATSAGPYNEQFF. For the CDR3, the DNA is TGTGCCACCAGTGCGGGGCCGTACAATGAGCAGTTCTTC.

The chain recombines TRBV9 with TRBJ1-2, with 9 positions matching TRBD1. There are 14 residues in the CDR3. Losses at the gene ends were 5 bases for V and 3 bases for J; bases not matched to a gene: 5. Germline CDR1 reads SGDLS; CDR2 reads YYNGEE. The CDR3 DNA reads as TGTGCCAGCAGTACTACAGGGGGCCACTATGGCTACACCTTC. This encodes CASSTTGGHYGYTF.

Here the CDR3 DNA reads TGTGCCAGCAGTCTCTTAGCGGGAGGTTACGAGCAGTACTTC. Its protein is CASSLLAGGYEQYF. This chain uses TRBV28 with TRBJ2-7; 10 bases are shared with TRBD2. The CDR3 totals 14 residues. CDR1 is MDHEN, CDR2 SYDVKM, per germline. The V gene end was trimmed by 5 bases and the J gene end by 4 bases; junction bases not matched to a gene: 5.

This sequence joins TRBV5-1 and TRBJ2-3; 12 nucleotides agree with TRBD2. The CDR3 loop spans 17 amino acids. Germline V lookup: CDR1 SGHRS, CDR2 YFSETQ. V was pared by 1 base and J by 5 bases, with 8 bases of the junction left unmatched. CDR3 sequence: CASSLKASGRARDTQYF. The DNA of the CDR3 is TGCGCCAGCAGCTTGAAGGCTAGCGGGAGGGCCAGAGATACGCAGTATTTT.

The CDR3 DNA reads TGTGCCGCCCGATCCCGGGCAGATACGCAGTATTTT. This translates into CAARSRADTQYF. The V and J genes are TRBV19 and TRBJ2-3; D is uncertain. The CDR3 totals 12 residues. Trimming cost V 11 bases and J 4 bases, with 13 bases left between them. Germline CDR1 LNHDA, CDR2 SQIVND (reference sequence).

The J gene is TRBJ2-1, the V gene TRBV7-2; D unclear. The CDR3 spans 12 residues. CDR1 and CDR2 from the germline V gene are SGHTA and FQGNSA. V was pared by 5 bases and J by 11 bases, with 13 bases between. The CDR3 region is CASSLSPSQQFF. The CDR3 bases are TGTGCCAGCAGCCTCTCTCCCAGTCAGCAGTTCTTC.

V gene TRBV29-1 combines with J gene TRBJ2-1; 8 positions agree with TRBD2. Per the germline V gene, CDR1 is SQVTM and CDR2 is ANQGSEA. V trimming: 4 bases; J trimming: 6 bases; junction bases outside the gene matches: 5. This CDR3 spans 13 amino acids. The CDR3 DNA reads TGCAGCGTTGTGGCTAGCGGGCTCAATGAGCAGTTCTTC. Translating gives CSVVASGLNEQFF.

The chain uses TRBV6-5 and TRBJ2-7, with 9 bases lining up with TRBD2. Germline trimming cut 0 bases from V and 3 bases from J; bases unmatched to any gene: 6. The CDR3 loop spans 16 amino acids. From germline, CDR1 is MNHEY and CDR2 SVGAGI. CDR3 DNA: TGTGCCAGCAGTTACTCGCTGGGCGGGGGGGTCTACGAGCAGTACTTC. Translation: CASSYSLGGGVYEQYF.

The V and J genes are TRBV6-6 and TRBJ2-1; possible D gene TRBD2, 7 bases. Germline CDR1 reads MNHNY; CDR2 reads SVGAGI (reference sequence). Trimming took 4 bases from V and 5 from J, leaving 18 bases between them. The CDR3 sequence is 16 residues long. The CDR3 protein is CASSSLPGGRDNEQFF. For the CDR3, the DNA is TGTGCCAGCAGTTCCCTTCCGGGGGGCAGGGACAATGAGCAGTTCTTC.

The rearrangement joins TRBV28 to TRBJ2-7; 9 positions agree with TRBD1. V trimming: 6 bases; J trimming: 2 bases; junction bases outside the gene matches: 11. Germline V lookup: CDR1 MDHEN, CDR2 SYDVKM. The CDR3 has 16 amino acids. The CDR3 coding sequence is TGTGCCAGCAGCCACGCGGGGACAGGGAGTCCCTACGAGCAGTACTTC. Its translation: CASSHAGTGSPYEQYF.

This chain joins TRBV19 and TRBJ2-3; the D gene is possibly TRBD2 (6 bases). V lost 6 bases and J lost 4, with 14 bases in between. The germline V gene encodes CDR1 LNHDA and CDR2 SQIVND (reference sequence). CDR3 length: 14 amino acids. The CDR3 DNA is TGTGCCAGTAGGGGGGGAGTTAATGCAGATACGCAGTATTTT. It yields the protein CASRGGVNADTQYF.

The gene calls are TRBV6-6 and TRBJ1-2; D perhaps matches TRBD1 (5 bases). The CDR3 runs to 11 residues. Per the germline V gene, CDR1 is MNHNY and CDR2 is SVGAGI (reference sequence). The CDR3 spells CAAGSNYGYTF. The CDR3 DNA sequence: TGTGCGGCAGGGTCTAACTATGGCTACACCTTC.

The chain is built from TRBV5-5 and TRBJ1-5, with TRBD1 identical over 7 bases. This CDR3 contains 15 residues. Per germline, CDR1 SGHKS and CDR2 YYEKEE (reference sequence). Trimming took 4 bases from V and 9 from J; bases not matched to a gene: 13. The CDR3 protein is CASSPGTEGAWPQHF. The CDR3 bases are TGTGCCAGCAGCCCAGGGACAGAGGGGGCCTGGCCCCAGCATTTT.